The 29 T cell receptor beta chains in this list originate from one sample, sequenced in a study of post-analysis software for immune sequencing data (dated by TCRdb to the mid-2010s). The method was PCR. Sequenced using an Illumina HiSeq 2500. Unique molecular identifiers were incorporated into TCR beta cDNA libraries to reduce PCR and sequencing biases. TCRdb trimmed public reads at Q25 via fastp, called clones via MiXCR and kept in-frame beta chains. A single entry per CDR3 protein holds the most common genes and DNA from its merged rows. In this sample the table shows hundreds of thousands of distinct CDR3 sequences, around 40% of which occur a single time. Approximately 1.7% of the sample is taken by the ten largest. The paper as a whole reports these results and caveats: Patients showed significantly higher frequencies than controls for roughly five TRBV segments, among them TRBV5-6, TRBV5-1 and TRBV20-1.

Their antigens are not known. Material: blood. The receptors were gathered from a girl aged 10-17 years with multiple sclerosis.

This clonotype appeared a few times. The gene calls are TRBV24-1 and TRBJ2-1; D possibly corresponds to TRBD2 (6 bases). Germline-derived CDR1 and CDR2 are KGHDR and SFDVKD. V was trimmed by 4 bases and J by 5 bases, leaving 11 bases between them. This CDR3 has 14 residues. The CDR3 loop is CATSEPGLNNEQFF. The CDR3 nucleotides are TGTGCCACCAGTGAACCGGGACTGAACAATGAGCAGTTCTTC.

The chain employs TRBV5-1 and TRBJ1-2; possibly TRBD1 for D (5 bases). Looked up from germline, CDR1 is SGHRS and CDR2 is YFSETQ. The CDR3 is made up of 14 amino acids. Trimming removed 4 bases from V and 8 bases from J, with 18 bases in between. CDR3 bases: TGCGCCAGCAGCCCCCCTCGCCCAGGGAACGGCTACACCTTC. As protein: CASSPPRPGNGYTF.

This clonotype has a handful of counts. The chain uses TRBV6-6 and TRBJ2-3, with TRBD2 matching 9 bases. The V and J ends lost 2 bases and 3 bases, in that order; junction bases with no gene match: 3. CDR1 and CDR2 from the germline V gene are MNHNY and SVGAGI (reference sequence). There are 15 residues in the CDR3. The CDR3 DNA follows: TGTGCCAGCAGTTACCGAGCGGGGGGAACAGATACGCAGTATTTT. Translated: CASSYRAGGTDTQYF.

This chain joins TRBV5-1 and TRBJ2-5; D uncertain. V was shortened by 4 bases and J by 2 bases, with 12 bases between the two germline ends. CDR3 length: 14 residues. Germline V CDR1 and CDR2: SGHRS, YFSETQ. The CDR3 nucleotides are TGCGCCAGCAGCGCGTACAGTACGCAAGAGACCCAGTACTTC. Protein product: CASSAYSTQETQYF.

V is TRBV25-1 and J is TRBJ2-1; D tentatively reads TRBD1 or TRBD2 (5 bases each). Germline assignment: CDR1 MGHDK and CDR2 SYGVNS. The germline V and J ends were trimmed by 7 bases and 7 bases, with 11 bases remaining between them. The CDR3 sequence is 12 residues long. DNA for the CDR3: TGTGCCAGCACTGGGGGTTGGAATGAGCAGTTCTTC. This codes for CASTGGWNEQFF.

This chain links TRBV18 with TRBJ2-1; 7 bases agree with TRBD1. V lost 5 bases, J lost 2 bases, and 12 bases stayed unmatched. The CDR3 consists of 17 residues. Germline lookup yields CDR1 KGHSH and CDR2 LQKENI. In DNA form, the CDR3 reads TGTGCCAGCTCAAAACGAACCGGGACAGAAACCTACAATGAGCAGTTCTTC. Translated: CASSKRTGTETYNEQFF.

The chain couples TRBV20-1 to TRBJ1-1; the D gene is possibly TRBD1 (5 bases). Trimming pared 2 bases from V and 0 bases from J, leaving 13 bases between. The CDR3 extends over 15 amino acids. CDR1 is DFQATT and CDR2 is SNEGSKA in the germline V gene (reference sequence). The DNA of the CDR3 is TGCAGTGCTAGATTTCTTGGGGCCCTGAACACTGAAGCTTTCTTT. Translation gives CSARFLGALNTEAFF.

This clonotype has a count of ten or more. The chain is built from TRBV5-1 and TRBJ1-2; perhaps TRBD1 as D (6 bases). Deletions cut 0 bases from V and 3 bases from J, with 9 bases between. The CDR3 has 14 amino acids. The germline V gene encodes CDR1 SGHRS and CDR2 YFSETQ. The CDR3: CASSLDRVDYGYTF. CDR3 nucleotides: TGCGCCAGCAGCTTGGACAGGGTGGACTATGGCTACACCTTC.

The chain joins TRBV7-6 to TRBJ1-2; D unclear. The CDR3 totals 16 residues. Germline V gene data show CDR1 as SGHVS and CDR2 as FNYEAQ. Trimming shortened V by 1 base and J by 1 base, and 13 bases separated the two germline ends. This CDR3 reads CASSLVLDPDNYGYTF. DNA of the CDR3: TGTGCCAGCAGCTTAGTTCTGGATCCCGATAACTATGGCTACACCTTC.

This clonotype was counted at least ten times. CDR3 loop: CASSLQGYGYTF. CDR3 DNA sequence: TGTGCCAGCAGTTTACAGGGCTATGGCTACACCTTC. The chain carries TRBV12-3 or TRBV12-4 and TRBJ1-2; weak D call: TRBD1 (5 bases). The CDR3 contains 12 residues. Trimming stripped 2 bases from V and 4 bases from J, with 5 bases between.

The chain's CDR3 is CSTSTNYGYTF. The CDR3 DNA reads TGCAGCACCTCTACTAACTATGGCTACACCTTC. The chain carries TRBV29-1 and TRBJ1-2; no clear D. V lost 8 bases and J 0 bases, leaving 7 bases between the germline ends. The CDR3 sequence is 11 residues long. The germline gives CDR1 SQVTM, CDR2 ANQGSEA. Complete variable domain (other parts from reference TRBV29-1 and TRBJ1-2): SAVISQKPSRDICQRGTSLTIQCQVDSQVTMMFWYRQQPGQSLTLIATANQGSEATYESGFVIDKFPISRPNLTFSTLTVSNMSPEDSSIYLCSTSTNYGYTFGSGTRLTVV.

The V call is TRBV9, the J call TRBJ2-5, with a tentative D call TRBD1 (6 bases). Per the germline V gene, CDR1 is SGDLS and CDR2 is YYNGEE. The germline V and J ends were trimmed by 5 bases and 1 base, with 6 bases remaining between them. The CDR3 contains 12 residues. The CDR3 loop reads CASRGAQETQYF. Written as DNA, the CDR3 is TGTGCCAGCAGGGGGGCCCAAGAGACCCAGTACTTC.

This clonotype was seen more than once but under ten times. The chain couples TRBV20-1 to TRBJ2-3; 11 nucleotides agree with TRBD2. The length of the CDR3 is 16 residues. V lost 3 bases to trimming and J lost 2 bases; unmatched junction nucleotides: 7. The germline V gene encodes CDR1 DFQATT and CDR2 SNEGSKA (reference sequence). The CDR3 loop reads CSASGRTSGHTDTQYF. CDR3 coding DNA: TGCAGTGCTAGTGGCCGGACTAGCGGGCACACAGATACGCAGTATTTT.

Concerning this clonotype: This may come from a read error, since a much larger clone is one base off. The chain is built from TRBV3-1 and TRBJ2-5, with 8 bases that match TRBD2. Germline values: CDR1 LGHDT, CDR2 YNNKEL (reference sequence). There are 14 residues in the CDR3. DNA of the CDR3: TGTACCAGCAGTCCGACTAGCGAGGTGGAGACCCAGTACTTC. Its translation is CTSSPTSEVETQYF.

This clonotype occurred a few times. The junction departs from germline at one end; a sequencing error may be responsible. J is TRBJ2-7 and V is TRBV7-2; 14 positions match TRBD2. The CDR3 covers 15 residues. The germline gives CDR1 SGHTA, CDR2 FQGNSA. The CDR3 nucleotides are TGTGCCAGCAGCCTCTGGGGACTAGCGGGGGTCGAGCGGTACTTC. It translates to CASSLWGLAGVERYF.

This chain connects TRBV12-3 or TRBV12-4 to TRBJ1-5; D unresolved. This CDR3 is 17 amino acids long. Trimming stripped 1 base from V and 0 bases from J, with 13 bases between. The chain's CDR3 is CASSLGQNWVSNQPQHF. CDR3 in DNA: TGTGCCAGCAGTTTAGGTCAAAACTGGGTTAGCAATCAGCCCCAGCATTTT.

This clonotype was seen ten or more times. The chain uses TRBV7-2 and TRBJ2-7; D remains ambiguous. CDR1 and CDR2 (germline): SGHTA, FQGNSA. This CDR3 is 14 amino acids long. V gave up 8 bases and J gave up 2 bases, with 16 bases separating them. The CDR3 loop is CASVRAARTYEQYF. The CDR3, as DNA: TGTGCCAGCGTTCGAGCAGCAAGGACCTACGAGCAGTACTTC.

This sequence joins TRBV29-1 and TRBJ2-1, with 8 positions matching TRBD1. The J call is uncertain, as TRBJ2-7 better fits the DNA end. CDR1 is SQVTM, CDR2 ANQGSEA, per germline. The length of the CDR3 is 15 residues. CDR3 bases: TGCAGCGTTTACACTACAGGGGGTTCCTACAATGAGCAGTACTTC. Residues: CSVYTTGGSYNEQYF.

The rearrangement uses TRBV19 and TRBJ1-2; 8 nucleotides align to TRBD1. V gave up 3 bases and J gave up 3 bases; unmatched junction bases: 12. The CDR3 contains 17 residues. CDR1 and CDR2 from the germline V gene are LNHDA and SQIVND (reference sequence). This CDR3 reads CASSIDNQGARDYGYTF. CDR3 sequence (DNA): TGTGCCAGTAGTATCGACAATCAGGGGGCCCGTGACTATGGCTACACCTTC.

This chain connects TRBV7-2 to TRBJ2-4; 10 positions agree with TRBD1. CDR1 is SGHTA and CDR2 is FQGNSA in the germline V gene. J gave up 13 bases and V 3 bases, and 12 bases lay outside the gene matches. The CDR3 loop spans 15 amino acids. CDR3 residues: CASSLGPDRGDKQYF. CDR3 nucleotide sequence: TGTGCCAGCAGCTTGGGGCCGGACAGGGGGGACAAGCAGTACTTC. Supplemented by reference TRBV7-2 and TRBJ2-4, the full variable domain reads GAGVSQSPSNKVTEKGKDVELRCDPISGHTALYWYRQSLGQGLEFLIYFQGNSAPDKSGLPSDRFSAERTGGSVSTLTIQRTQQEDSAVYLCASSLGPDRGDKQYFGAGTRLSVL.

This clonotype was seen more than once but under ten times. The rearrangement links TRBV7-6 to TRBJ2-6; D possibly corresponds to TRBD1 (6 bases). CDR3 length equals 17 residues. V was cut by 0 bases and J by 1 base, with 10 bases left in between. CDR1 is SGHVS, CDR2 FNYEAQ, per germline. CDR3 residues: CASSLAIGGSGANVLTF. In nucleotides, the CDR3 is TGTGCCAGCAGCTTAGCGATAGGGGGATCTGGGGCCAACGTCCTGACTTTC.

With respect to this clonotype: A much larger clonotype is one base distant, so this may be a read error. This rearrangement joins TRBV7-2 to TRBJ2-7, with 8 bases fitting TRBD2. The germline gives CDR1 SGHTA, CDR2 FQGNSA. The length of the CDR3 is 12 residues. The ends lost 5 bases at V and 7 bases at J; junction bases unmatched: 4. CDR3 protein: CTSSLSGGEQYF. The CDR3 bases are TGTACCAGCAGCCTTTCGGGGGGGGAGCAGTACTTC.

This clonotype was seen only a few times. The chain links TRBV27 to TRBJ1-1; 12 positions agree with TRBD1. This CDR3 spans 15 amino acids. Germline CDR1 is MNHEY and CDR2 is SMNVEV (reference sequence). The J segment lost 4 bases and the V segment lost 5 bases, leaving 5 bases of the junction unmatched. The DNA for the CDR3 is TGTGCCAGCAGTCGGGACAGGGGGCGCGGCACTGAAGCTTTCTTT. Translating gives CASSRDRGRGTEAFF.

This rearrangement joins TRBV4-1 to TRBJ2-5, with 9 positions matching TRBD1. Per germline, CDR1 MGHRA and CDR2 YSYEKL. CDR3 length: 19 residues. J gave up 2 bases and V 0 bases, and 13 bases lay outside the gene matches. CDR3 loop: CASSQDLGRGTGKQETQYF. CDR3 bases: TGCGCCAGCAGCCAAGATTTAGGGAGAGGGACAGGGAAGCAAGAGACCCAGTACTTC.

CDR3 amino acids: CASGPREETQYF. The CDR3 nucleotides read TGTGCCAGCGGCCCCAGGGAAGAGACCCAGTACTTC. The chain joins TRBV12-3 or TRBV12-4 to TRBJ2-5, with D tentatively TRBD1 (5 bases). The V end was cut by 8 bases, the J end by 3 bases, with 10 bases between. The CDR3 loop spans 12 amino acids.

This clonotype was found many times. The J gene is TRBJ2-1, the V gene TRBV5-1; weak D call: TRBD1 (6 bases). The V gene's germline CDR1 is SGHRS and CDR2 YFSETQ. V was clipped by 0 bases and J by 5 bases, with 9 bases between them. This CDR3 region has 14 residues. CDR3 DNA sequence: TGCGCCAGCAGCTTGGGACAGGTCGACAATGAGCAGTTCTTC. It codes for CASSLGQVDNEQFF.

This clonotype was observed a few times. This sequence joins TRBV28 and TRBJ2-3; possible D gene TRBD2, 7 bases. V lost 3 bases to trimming and J lost 4 bases, with 20 bases between them. The CDR3 totals 17 residues. Germline CDR1 MDHEN, CDR2 SYDVKM. Here the CDR3 reads CASSFGPTGGDADTQYF. CDR3 DNA: TGTGCCAGCAGTTTTGGGCCCACGGGGGGCGACGCAGATACGCAGTATTTT.

The chain is built from TRBV30 and TRBJ2-4, with no clear D. The J call could be wrong; TRBJ2-7 is a better fit for the DNA end. There are 11 residues in the CDR3. From germline, CDR1 is GTSNPN and CDR2 SVGIG (reference sequence). The CDR3 protein is CARKPDGEQYF. The CDR3 DNA sequence: TGTGCCCGGAAGCCAGATGGCGAGCAGTACTTC.

The rearrangement links TRBV24-1 to TRBJ1-2; 9 bases align to TRBD1. Trimming at V came to 3 bases and at J to 8 bases, leaving 6 bases not matched to a gene. Germline V gene data show CDR1 as KGHDR and CDR2 as SFDVKD. The CDR3 contains 14 residues. CDR3 sequence (DNA): TGTGCCACCAGTGATCCTGGACAGGGGCGAGGCTACACCTTC. This translates into CATSDPGQGRGYTF.